The entry that follows covers one T cell receptor (beta chain) sequence. This record belongs to a study of blood T cell repertoires in COVID-19. Study-level background: Donors in the United States, Italy and Spain gave samples during acute or convalescent COVID-19. Nucleic acid was either cDNA or gDNA, and it came from T cells, B-cell-depleted T cells, or PBMCs.

Study processing details: Cell counts per sample came from amplifying reference gene primers. The data were produced by immunoSEQ multiplex PCR, yet TCRdb's version contains in-frame clones alone and is incomplete. Clonal size and the V and J genes are those of that table, whereas D and trimming came from the DNA. This table has 90,000 to 100,000 clones, over 70% appearing once. This sequence was found in a man in his sixties with acute or convalescent COVID-19. Sequenced material: peripheral blood.

CDR3: CASSDYRTAGANVLTF. As DNA, the CDR3 is TGTGCCAGCAGCGACTACCGGACAGCTGGGGCCAACGTCCTGACTTTC. V usage is TRBV9 and J usage is TRBJ2-6; tentative D call: TRBD1 (6 bases). Germline V gives CDR1 SGDLS, CDR2 YYNGEE. Trimming shortened V by 3 bases and J by 2 bases, and 12 bases separated the two germline ends. This CDR3 region has 16 residues. Looking up the rest from reference TRBV9 and TRBJ2-6 gives the full variable domain: DSGVTQTPKHLITATGQRVTLRCSPRSGDLSVYWYQQSLDQGLQFLIQYYNGEERAKGNILERFSAQQFPDLHSELNLSSLELGDSALYFCASSDYRTAGANVLTFGAGSRLTVL.